Here is one TCR beta chain with its context. This sample was included in a study of T-cell reconstitution after alpha-beta-depleted transplantation in children. Preparation of the TCRbeta library used unique molecular identifiers. TCRdb recomputed calls from the PCR reads with MiXCR, one row per CDR3 protein. The data contain some 520,000 distinct CDR3 sequences, 32% of them singletons. This CDR3 is built from 13 residues. Trimming left V 3 bases short and J 1 base short, with 6 bases between. The sequences come from PBMCs from the stem cell graft donor, collected from the stem cell graft. The V and J genes are TRBV12-3 or TRBV12-4 and TRBJ1-2; D ambiguous. The receptor was isolated from a human donor who donated a stem cell graft to a child with aplastic anemia. CDR3 sequence reads: CASSFGSNYGYTF. The CDR3 DNA reads TGTGCCAGCAGTTTTGGGAGTAACTATGGCTACACCTTC.